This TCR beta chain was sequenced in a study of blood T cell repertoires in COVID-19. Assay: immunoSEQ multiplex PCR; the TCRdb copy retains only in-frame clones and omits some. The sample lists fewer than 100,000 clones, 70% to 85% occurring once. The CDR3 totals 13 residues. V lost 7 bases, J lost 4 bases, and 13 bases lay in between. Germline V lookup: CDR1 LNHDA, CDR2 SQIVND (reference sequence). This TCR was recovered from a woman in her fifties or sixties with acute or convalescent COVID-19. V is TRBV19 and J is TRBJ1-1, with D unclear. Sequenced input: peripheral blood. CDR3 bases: TGTGCCAGTAAATCAGTAGGAGGCACTGAAGCTTTCTTT. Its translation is CASKSVGGTEAFF. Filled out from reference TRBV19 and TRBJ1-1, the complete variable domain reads DGGITQSPKYLFRKEGQNVTLSCEQNLNHDAMYWYRQDPGQGLRLIYYSQIVNDFQKGDIAEGYSVSREKKESFPLTVTSAQKNPTAFYLCASKSVGGTEAFFGQGTRLTVV.